This T cell receptor beta chain is from a study of long-term antiretroviral therapy in people with HIV. At the level of the study: Some samples came about a decade before the 2015 immediate-ART recommendation, and these were the earliest.

There were no participants with HIV treated outside the United States. Findings of the study overall: No data on ART adherence, viral resistance or therapy changes. Repertoires from HIV showed CDR3 length ranges narrower than those of controls.

immunoSEQ v3.0 was run at survey level. Only in-frame clones appear in the TCRdb table, and some are missing; sequencing was by immunoSEQ multiplex PCR. The table includes 25,000 to 30,000 clones, 65% to 85% detected once. The CDR3 covers 13 residues. The V and J ends lost 3 bases and 8 bases respectively, with 8 bases between them. Germline-derived CDR1 and CDR2 are LNHDA and SQIVND (reference sequence). Concerning this clone: The antigen is unknown.

J is TRBJ1-6 and V is TRBV19; D unclear. The sequences come from unsorted PBMCs, collected 0.4 years after starting antiretroviral therapy. This clonotype was obtained from a man younger than 35 with HIV. In nucleotides, the CDR3 is TGTGCCAGTAGTATTCGTGGGGATTCACCCCTCCACTTT. Translation: CASSIRGDSPLHF.